The TCR beta chain described here comes from a study of Ad26.COV2.S vaccination and SARS-CoV-2 variants. Study overall: Once, or twice with 56 days between doses, Ad26.COV2.S was given intramuscularly. General study points: Vaccinated and placebo-treated recipients had similar non-spike TCR breadth. In TCR breadth and depth analyses, total T cell responses may have been underestimated.

Treatment meaning: about 20 received Ad26.COV2.S at low or high dose, single or two shots; 5 received placebo; per-sample allocation not given. The investigators took samples on day 63 after the first vaccine or placebo injection. SARS-CoV-2 spike from the Wuhan strain was encoded by the vaccine, an Ad26 vector. Some clones are missing from TCRdb's copy, which holds only in-frame ones; the method was immunoSEQ multiplex PCR. This table has approximately 350,000 clones, roughly 85% appearing once. About this clone itself: Its antigen is currently unknown.

The CDR3 runs 15 residues. Germline V lookup: CDR1 MNHNY, CDR2 SVGAGI (reference sequence). V lost 3 bases and J lost 2; bases outside the gene matches: 4. The sequence came from a person aged 18 to 65 who received the Ad26.COV2.S COVID-19 vaccine or a placebo. This sequence joins TRBV6-6 and TRBJ1-3, with 7 bases aligning to TRBD1. The sample consisted of peripheral blood, taken in a trial of Ad26.COV2.S vaccine versus placebo. The CDR3 DNA is TGTGCCAGCAGTTATGACAGGGCTCCTGGAAACACCATATATTTT. It specifies CASSYDRAPGNTIYF.